A single sample gave rise to the 8 T cell receptor beta chains below, sequenced in a study of blood T cells in healthy people across ages. With a J-beta primer mix and a sample-barcoded 5' primer, a second PCR ran about 7 to 12 cycles. TCRdb reprocessed the 5' RACE reads with MiXCR, giving one entry per CDR3 protein. The sample records about 730,000 distinct CDR3 sequences, roughly 45% being singletons. Sequencing input: blood. These receptors were taken from a woman aged 60-75 years in good health.

This clonotype came up many times. The V and J genes are TRBV4-2 and TRBJ2-7, with 7 bases matching TRBD2. Germline V gene sequence: CDR1 LGHNA, CDR2 YNFKEQ. The V segment lost 1 base and the J segment 0 bases; nucleotides outside the gene matches: 3. The CDR3 has 15 residues. In DNA, the CDR3 is TGTGCCAGCAGCCAAGCCGGGGGGTCCTCCTACGAGCAGTACTTC. Translating gives CASSQAGGSSYEQYF.

The sample holds a few counts of this clonotype. This chain joins TRBV24-1 and TRBJ2-1; 8 bases align to TRBD1. Germline CDR1 is KGHDR and CDR2 is SFDVKD. With V trimmed by 5 bases and J by 6 bases, 2 bases remained unmatched. CDR3 length: 13 residues. The CDR3: CATSGDRGNEQFF. As DNA, the CDR3 is TGTGCCACCAGTGGCGACAGGGGCAATGAGCAGTTCTTC.

At least ten counts were recorded for this clonotype. J is TRBJ2-3 and V is TRBV5-6; D may correspond to TRBD1 or TRBD2 (6 bases each). CDR1 is SGHDT, CDR2 YYEEEE, per germline. The CDR3 runs 14 residues. Trimming pared 1 base from V and 3 bases from J, leaving 9 bases between. The CDR3 DNA reads TGTGCCAGCAGCTTGACAGGGAGGACAGATACGCAGTATTTT. Protein: CASSLTGRTDTQYF.

This chain connects TRBV25-1 to TRBJ2-5, with TRBD1 matching over 11 bases. V lost 2 bases and J lost 11; bases outside the gene matches: 13. This CDR3 is built from 16 residues. CDR1 and CDR2 (germline): MGHDK, SYGVNS. The CDR3 bases are TGTGCCAGCAGTGAACCCCCGGGACAGGGGGACAATGAGCAGTACTTC. Translating gives CASSEPPGQGDNEQYF.

V is TRBV7-3 and J is TRBJ2-1, with 13 bases identical to TRBD2. The J call may be faulty, since TRBJ2-7 better matches the DNA end. The CDR3 is made up of 17 amino acids. Per germline, CDR1 SGHTA and CDR2 FQGTGA. The chain's CDR3 is CASSKGLAGLLGNEQYF. CDR3 in DNA: TGTGCCAGCAGCAAGGGACTAGCGGGGCTTCTGGGCAATGAGCAGTACTTC.

The J gene is TRBJ1-2, the V gene TRBV4-1, with 7 bases identical to TRBD1. The CDR3 covers 14 residues. Losses at the gene ends were 3 bases for V and 3 bases for J; bases not matched to a gene: 4. Per the germline V gene, CDR1 is MGHRA and CDR2 is YSYEKL. CDR3 in DNA: TGCGCCAGCAGCCAGGAGACAGGGTACTATGGCTACACCTTC. Translating gives CASSQETGYYGYTF.

The V call is TRBV20-1, the J call TRBJ2-7; D is unresolved. Trimming shortened V by 1 base and J by 2 bases, and 15 bases separated the two germline ends. The CDR3 totals 15 residues. The germline gives CDR1 DFQATT, CDR2 SNEGSKA (reference sequence). The DNA for the CDR3 is TGCAGTGCTAGAGGTAACAAAGGCCGTGCCTACGAGCAGTACTTC. Its translation: CSARGNKGRAYEQYF.

V and J are TRBV12-3 or TRBV12-4 and TRBJ1-1, with a possible D match to TRBD1 (5 bases). V was clipped by 5 bases and J by 4 bases, with 17 bases between them. The CDR3 has 15 amino acids. The CDR3 sequence: CASSKTESSITEAFF. The CDR3 coding sequence is TGTGCCAGCAGTAAGACAGAGAGTTCCATCACTGAAGCTTTCTTT.